These T cell receptor beta chains were read from a single sample in a study of blood T cell repertoires in COVID-19. TCRdb's copy holds only in-frame clones and misses some; the assay was immunoSEQ multiplex PCR. Among about 61,000 clones listed, approximately 91% were seen once. What was sequenced was peripheral blood. The receptors derive from a woman between 50 and 59 years old with active or convalescent COVID-19. The CDR3 runs from the conserved cysteine through the conserved F or W. The D gene is left open where the match is weak. Size tells how often a clone was seen (once, few, many) or the class of an expanded clone, and some rows leave it out.

d_call clone_size cdr3_length j_call v_call cdr3_aa cdr3_nt
- - 14 TRBJ2-1 TRBV5-5 CASSYPGTVNEQFF TGTGCCAGCAGCTACCCCGGGACTGTCAATGAGCAGTTCTTC
TRBD2 - 12 TRBJ2-1 TRBV12-3/TRBV12-4 CASSPSGRVQFF TGTGCCAGCAGTCCTAGCGGGAGGGTCCAGTTCTTC
- - 17 TRBJ2-1 TRBV7-7 CASSLVPGREGKGEQFF TGTGCTAGCAGCTTAGTCCCCGGTCGCGAGGGAAAGGGTGAGCAGTTCTTC
- - 14 TRBJ2-1 TRBV6-5 CASTAGWISGEQFF TGTGCCAGCACCGCAGGGTGGATATCTGGTGAGCAGTTCTTC
- - 15 TRBJ2-3 TRBV28 CASSPARTSTDTQYF TGTGCCAGCAGCCCCGCGCGGACAAGCACAGATACGCAGTATTTT
TRBD1 - 12 TRBJ2-7 TRBV10-3 CAISEQGYEQYF TGTGCCATCAGTGAACAGGGGTACGAGCAGTACTTC
- - 14 TRBJ2-7 TRBV5-6 CASSLAGSSYEQYF TGTGCCAGCAGCTTGGCTGGCAGCTCCTACGAGCAGTACTTC
- - 16 TRBJ2-2 TRBV11-2 CASSLDGRTLTGELFF TGTGCCAGCAGCTTAGACGGGAGAACCCTCACCGGGGAGCTGTTTTTT
- - 11 TRBJ1-2 TRBV6-5 CASRAGDGYTF TGTGCCAGCAGAGCAGGGGATGGCTACACCTTC
TRBD2 few 13 TRBJ2-5 TRBV2 CASSEGGGKTQYF TGTGCCAGCAGTGAGGGCGGGGGGAAGACCCAGTACTTC
TRBD2 - 16 TRBJ2-7 TRBV4-1 CASSQDYGGSSYEQYF TGCGCCAGCAGCCAAGATTACGGCGGGAGCTCCTACGAGCAGTACTTC
TRBD2 - 14 TRBJ2-5 TRBV3-1/TRBV3-2 CASSQNEGGETQYF TGTGCCAGCAGCCAAAATGAGGGAGGGGAGACCCAGTACTTC
TRBD2 - 15 TRBJ2-5 TRBV5-1 CASSAPGTSEETQYF TGCGCCAGCAGTGCCCCTGGGACTAGCGAGGAGACCCAGTACTTC
TRBD1 - 16 TRBJ1-5 TRBV19 CASTKWDSGVWQPQHF TGTGCCAGTACCAAATGGGACAGTGGGGTGTGGCAGCCCCAGCATTTT
TRBD1 - 14 TRBJ1-2 TRBV14 CASSQEDRGRGYTF TGTGCCAGCAGCCAAGAAGACAGGGGGCGAGGCTACACCTTC
TRBD2 - 19 TRBJ2-1 TRBV19 CASSPGLAGGRGSYNEQFF TGTGCCAGTAGTCCGGGACTAGCGGGAGGCCGGGGGTCCTACAATGAGCAGTTCTTC
- - 13 TRBJ1-2 TRBV12-3/TRBV12-4 CASSPGQNYGYTF TGTGCCAGCAGCCCGGGACAAAACTATGGCTACACCTTC
- - 12 TRBJ2-7 TRBV28 CASSLSSSEQYF TGTGCCAGCAGTTTATCCTCGTCCGAGCAGTACTTC
TRBD2 - 18 TRBJ2-3 TRBV6-6 CASSQARKGLAGVYTQYF TGTGCCAGCAGTCAGGCCCGTAAGGGACTAGCGGGAGTTTATACGCAGTATTTT
- - 15 TRBJ2-1 TRBV7-3 CASSSRDGEGNEQFF TGTGCCAGCAGCTCGCGGGACGGAGAGGGGAATGAGCAGTTCTTC
- - 18 TRBJ1-1 TRBV3-1/TRBV3-2 CASSQDSIGGAGNTEAFF TGTGCCAGCAGCCAAGATAGTATTGGGGGCGCAGGGAACACTGAAGCTTTCTTT
TRBD1 - 16 TRBJ2-7 TRBV28 CASTTRSGTGLFEQYF TGTGCCAGCACAACCCGTTCCGGGACAGGCCTATTCGAGCAGTACTTC
TRBD1 - 16 TRBJ1-1 TRBV4-1 CASSHPPRDRGTEAFF TGCGCCAGCAGCCATCCTCCCCGGGACAGGGGGACTGAAGCTTTCTTT
TRBD1 - 17 TRBJ2-7 TRBV14 CASSQQLFGTVIYEQYF TGTGCCAGCAGCCAACAGCTTTTCGGGACAGTCATCTACGAGCAGTACTTC
- - 16 TRBJ1-6 TRBV19 CASSTAGSSYNSPFHF TGTGCCAGTAGTACAGCCGGGAGCTCCTATAATTCACCCTTCCACTTT
TRBD1 - 14 TRBJ1-2 TRBV5-4 CASSPTGLGYGYTF TGTGCCAGCAGCCCGACAGGGTTGGGCTATGGCTACACCTTC
TRBD1 - 14 TRBJ1-3 TRBV5-4 CASSPDRAGNTIYF TGTGCCAGCAGCCCGGACAGGGCTGGAAACACCATATATTTT
- - 13 TRBJ1-1 TRBV5-4 CASSLVPPTEAFF TGTGCCAGCAGCTTGGTCCCCCCGACTGAAGCTTTCTTT
TRBD2 - 15 TRBJ2-2 TRBV5-5 CASSLLTSATGELFF TGTGCCAGCAGTCTACTTACTAGCGCCACCGGGGAGCTGTTTTTT
- - 15 TRBJ2-7 TRBV5-1 CASSLLGGGSYEQYF TGCGCCAGCAGCTTGCTGGGTGGCGGCTCCTACGAGCAGTACTTC
TRBD1 few 16 TRBJ1-4 TRBV6-6 CASSYPGTGGREKLFF TGTGCCAGCAGTTACCCTGGGACAGGGGGTAGGGAAAAACTGTTTTTT
- - 13 TRBJ1-1 TRBV27 CASSLSSQGEAFF TGTGCCAGCAGTTTATCGAGTCAGGGGGAAGCTTTCTTT
- - 15 TRBJ1-1 TRBV7-8 CASSPRPDSPVEAFF TGTGCCAGCAGCCCGCGCCCGGACAGCCCTGTTGAAGCTTTCTTT
- few 14 TRBJ1-2 TRBV3-1/TRBV3-2 CASSQSNIHYGYTF TGTGCCAGCAGCCAATCGAACATTCACTATGGCTACACCTTC
TRBD1 - 15 TRBJ1-2 TRBV18 CASSPITTGPYGYTF TGTGCCAGCTCACCTATCACGACAGGGCCCTATGGCTACACCTTC
- once 17 TRBJ2-3 TRBV5-6 CASSLNREFGLTDTQYF TGTGCCAGCAGTCTAAACCGGGAATTCGGCCTCACAGATACGCAGTATTTT
- - 16 TRBJ1-2 TRBV27 CASSLRAGRGYYGYTF TGTGCCAGCAGTTTACGAGCTGGCAGGGGCTACTATGGCTACACCTTC
- - 17 TRBJ1-2 TRBV4-2 CASSQDQGTLRGYGYTF TGTGCCAGCAGCCAAGATCAGGGGACCCTAAGAGGGTATGGCTACACCTTC
- - 15 TRBJ2-2 TRBV9 CASSVGAGKTGELFF TGTGCCAGCAGCGTAGGGGCAGGGAAGACCGGGGAGCTGTTTTTT
- - 18 TRBJ2-1 TRBV11-2 CASCFVSGTGGSYNEQFF TGTGCCAGCTGCTTTGTGTCCGGGACTGGGGGCTCCTACAATGAGCAGTTCTTC
- once 15 TRBJ2-3 TRBV19 CASSRGSRAGNTQYF TGTGCCAGTTCACGGGGGTCCCGGGCGGGGAATACGCAGTATTTT
- few 15 TRBJ2-2 TRBV7-3 CASSSQIGSVGELFF TGTGCCAGCAGCTCACAGATTGGGTCTGTCGGGGAGCTGTTTTTT
- - 14 TRBJ1-5 TRBV20-1 CSASGGPAGQPQHF TGCAGTGCTAGTGGTGGACCAGCGGGTCAGCCCCAGCATTTT
TRBD2 - 15 TRBJ2-1 TRBV6-4 CASSVAAGAYNEQFF TGTGCCAGCAGTGTTGCAGCGGGGGCCTACAATGAGCAGTTCTTC
TRBD2 - 15 TRBJ2-5 TRBV11-2 CASSPGLAAGETQYF TGTGCCAGCAGCCCCGGACTAGCGGCTGGGGAGACCCAGTACTTC
TRBD1 - 17 TRBJ1-3 TRBV6-1 CASSELRQGAPGNTIYF TGTGCCAGCAGTGAACTCCGACAGGGGGCGCCGGGAAACACCATATATTTT
- - 14 TRBJ2-5 TRBV11-2 CASSLVGREETQYF TGTGCCAGCAGCTTGGTCGGCAGGGAAGAGACCCAGTACTTC
- - 18 TRBJ1-2 TRBV7-9 CASSLVTRGARSNYGYTF TGTGCCAGCAGCTTAGTAACCCGGGGGGCGAGATCTAACTATGGCTACACCTTC
- - 14 TRBJ1-2 TRBV7-9 CASSLGGREHGYTF TGTGCCAGCAGCTTAGGGGGCAGGGAACATGGCTACACCTTC
- - 15 TRBJ2-1 TRBV9 CASSGDTSSYNEQFF TGTGCCAGCAGCGGGGACACTAGCTCCTACAATGAGCAGTTCTTC
TRBD2 - 14 TRBJ2-3 TRBV4-2 CASSQGLAGDTQYF TGTGCCAGCAGCCAAGGACTAGCGGGGGATACGCAGTATTTT
TRBD2 - 16 TRBJ2-5 TRBV30 CAWAPGLAGVSETQYF TGTGCCTGGGCCCCGGGACTAGCGGGAGTGAGTGAGACCCAGTACTTC
- - 15 TRBJ1-4 TRBV23-1 CASSCTGLTNEKLFF TGCGCCAGCAGTTGTACAGGGTTGACTAATGAAAAACTGTTTTTT
- - 14 TRBJ1-4 TRBV5-1 CASSADRGSEKLFF TGCGCCAGCAGCGCGGACCGGGGGAGCGAAAAACTGTTTTTT
TRBD1 once 15 TRBJ1-2 TRBV9 CASSETGATNYGYTF TGTGCCAGCAGCGAAACAGGGGCGACTAACTATGGCTACACCTTC
- - 13 TRBJ2-5 TRBV29-1 CSVDFRLQETQYF TGCAGCGTTGATTTCAGGCTCCAAGAGACCCAGTACTTC
- - 13 TRBJ1-5 TRBV12-3/TRBV12-4 CASTLYSNQPQHF TGTGCCAGCACCCTTTATAGCAATCAGCCCCAGCATTTT
TRBD1 - 15 TRBJ2-1 TRBV7-3 CASSLQQGAGNEQFF TGTGCCAGCAGCCTTCAACAGGGGGCGGGAAATGAGCAGTTCTTC
TRBD2 few 15 TRBJ2-7 TRBV5-8 CASSLGGTSAYEQYF TGTGCCAGCAGCTTGGGAGGGACTAGCGCGTACGAGCAGTACTTC
- - 11 TRBJ1-1 TRBV6-5 CASRSQSQAFF TGTGCCAGCAGGTCACAGTCCCAAGCTTTCTTT